This TCR beta chain was recorded in a study of blood T cell repertoires in COVID-19. This CDR3 has 15 residues. V lost 4 bases and J lost 3; bases outside the gene matches: 6. Germline CDR1 and CDR2: SGHAT and FQNNGV. Sequenced by immunoSEQ multiplex PCR; TCRdb stores in-frame clones only, minus some. The sample carries about 240,000 clones, roughly 80% recorded once. The TCR sequence derives from an elderly woman with COVID-19, enrolled during active disease. The chain uses TRBV11-2 and TRBJ2-7; 10 nucleotides align to TRBD1. The sample was peripheral blood. CDR3 sequence reads: CASSSKDRGVYEQYF. CDR3 in DNA: TGTGCCAGCAGCTCTAAGGACAGGGGGGTCTACGAGCAGTACTTC.